The T cell receptor beta chain under discussion was sequenced for a study of T cell repertoires in aging, cancer and after chemotherapy. Peripheral blood genomic DNA, not sorted cells or RNA, was the template. TRB rearrangements spanning V, D and J were amplified using mixed TRB-A/B primers. TCRdb re-derived calls from the multiplex PCR reads in MiXCR, one entry per CDR3 protein. Among fewer than 3,000 distinct CDR3 sequences listed, over 20% were seen once. Germline V lookup: CDR1 LNHDA, CDR2 SQIVND (reference sequence). The CDR3 has 16 amino acids. V was pared by 1 base and J by 3 bases, with 5 bases of the junction left unmatched.

The TCR originated in a human donor with a solid tumor. The chain uses TRBV19 and TRBJ2-2; 7 nucleotides line up with TRBD1. Sequenced sample: blood. The CDR3 loop reads CASSIVTGAYTGELFF. The CDR3 bases are TGTGCCAGTAGTATAGTAACAGGGGCGTACACCGGGGAGCTGTTTTTT.